This T cell receptor (beta chain) was recovered during a study of T cell responses to AZD1222 COVID-19 vaccine. Concerning this clone itself: Its target is not known.

Sequencing was performed with immunoSEQ multiplex PCR; in TCRdb, only in-frame clones are kept and a portion is missing. The sample holds roughly 150,000 clones, about nine tenths seen once. Study observations and caveats: Only six or seven AZD1222 recipients were seropositive at baseline. Clonal diversity may have been underestimated in mostly white British donors.

Trimming at V came to 3 bases and at J to 0 bases, leaving 5 bases not matched to a gene. The CDR3 is 17 amino acids. From germline, CDR1 is SGHTA and CDR2 FQGTGA. Source: peripheral blood, taken on day 0 of MenACWY control vaccination. The receptor was isolated from an adult in good health. V is TRBV7-3 and J is TRBJ2-1; 10 bases align to TRBD2. The CDR3 DNA reads TGTGCCAGCAGCTTCCAAGCTAGCGGGAGCTCCTACAATGAGCAGTTCTTC. Amino acid sequence: CASSFQASGSSYNEQFF.